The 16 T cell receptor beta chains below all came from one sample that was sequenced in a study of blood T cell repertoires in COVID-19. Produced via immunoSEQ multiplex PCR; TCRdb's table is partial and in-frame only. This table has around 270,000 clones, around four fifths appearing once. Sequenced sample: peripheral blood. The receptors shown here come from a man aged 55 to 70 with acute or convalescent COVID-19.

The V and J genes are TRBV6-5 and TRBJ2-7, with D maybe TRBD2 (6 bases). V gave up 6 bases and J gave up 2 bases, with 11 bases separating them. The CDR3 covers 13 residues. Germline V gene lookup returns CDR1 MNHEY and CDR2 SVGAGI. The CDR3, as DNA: TGTGCCAGCAGGGTTGCGGGACCCTACGAGCAGTACTTC. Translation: CASRVAGPYEQYF.

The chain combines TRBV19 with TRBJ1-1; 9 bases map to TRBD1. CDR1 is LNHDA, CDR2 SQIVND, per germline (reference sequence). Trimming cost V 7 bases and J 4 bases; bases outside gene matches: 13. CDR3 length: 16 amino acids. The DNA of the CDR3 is TGTGCCAGTAAACCGAACCGGGACAGGGTTGGCACTGAAGCTTTCTTT. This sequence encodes CASKPNRDRVGTEAFF.

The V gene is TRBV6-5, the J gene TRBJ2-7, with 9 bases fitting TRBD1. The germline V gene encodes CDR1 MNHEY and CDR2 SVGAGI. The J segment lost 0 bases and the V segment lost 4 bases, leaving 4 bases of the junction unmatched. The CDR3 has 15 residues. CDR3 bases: TGTGCCAGCAGTTTCGACAGGGGGTCCTCCTACGAGCAGTACTTC. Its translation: CASSFDRGSSYEQYF.

The CDR3 DNA sequence: TGTGCCAGCAGCCCCGACAGGGCAACCTACGAGCAGTACTTC. Protein sequence: CASSPDRATYEQYF. The chain links TRBV7-2 to TRBJ2-7; 7 nucleotides match TRBD1. The CDR3 spans 14 residues. Losses at the gene ends were 5 bases for V and 2 bases for J; bases not matched to a gene: 6. Germline V gene sequence: CDR1 SGHTA, CDR2 FQGNSA.

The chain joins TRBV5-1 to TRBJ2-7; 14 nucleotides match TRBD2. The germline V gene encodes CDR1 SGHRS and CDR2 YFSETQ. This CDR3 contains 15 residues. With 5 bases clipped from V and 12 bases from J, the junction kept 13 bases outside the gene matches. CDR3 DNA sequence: TGCGCCAGCAGACCTCGACTAGCGGGAGGGGAGATCTCGTACTTC. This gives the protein CASRPRLAGGEISYF.

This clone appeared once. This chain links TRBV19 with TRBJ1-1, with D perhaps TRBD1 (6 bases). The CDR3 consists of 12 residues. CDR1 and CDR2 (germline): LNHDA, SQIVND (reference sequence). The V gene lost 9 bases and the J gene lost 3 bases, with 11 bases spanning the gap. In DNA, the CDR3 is TGTGCCAGCAGGGACACCCACACTGAAGCTTTCTTT. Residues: CASRDTHTEAFF.

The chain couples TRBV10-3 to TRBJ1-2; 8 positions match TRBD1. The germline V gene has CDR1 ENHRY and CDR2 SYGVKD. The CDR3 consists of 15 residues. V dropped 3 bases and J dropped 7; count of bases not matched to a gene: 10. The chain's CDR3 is CAISELLTGVAGYTF. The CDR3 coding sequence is TGTGCCATCAGTGAATTGTTGACAGGGGTGGCTGGCTACACCTTC.

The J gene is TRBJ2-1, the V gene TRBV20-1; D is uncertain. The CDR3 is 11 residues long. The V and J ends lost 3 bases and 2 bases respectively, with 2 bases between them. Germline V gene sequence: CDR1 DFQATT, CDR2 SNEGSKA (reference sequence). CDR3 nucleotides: TGCAGTGCTAGCACCTACAATGAGCAGTTCTTC. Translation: CSASTYNEQFF.

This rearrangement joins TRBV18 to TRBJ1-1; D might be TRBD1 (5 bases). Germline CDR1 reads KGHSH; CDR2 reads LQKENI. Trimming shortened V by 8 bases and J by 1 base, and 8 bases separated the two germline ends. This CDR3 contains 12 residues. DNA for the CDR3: TGTGCCAGCCAACAGGCGAACACTGAAGCTTTCTTT. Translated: CASQQANTEAFF.

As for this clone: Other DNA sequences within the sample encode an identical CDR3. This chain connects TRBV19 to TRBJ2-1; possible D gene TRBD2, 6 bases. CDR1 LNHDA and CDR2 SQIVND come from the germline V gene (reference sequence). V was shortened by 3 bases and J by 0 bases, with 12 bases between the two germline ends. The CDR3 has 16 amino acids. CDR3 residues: CASSIRRGSSYNEQFF. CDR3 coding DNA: TGTGCCAGTAGTATCCGACGGGGGAGCTCCTACAATGAGCAGTTCTTC. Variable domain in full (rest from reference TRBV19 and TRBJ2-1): DGGITQSPKYLFRKEGQNVTLSCEQNLNHDAMYWYRQDPGQGLRLIYYSQIVNDFQKGDIAEGYSVSREKKESFPLTVTSAQKNPTAFYLCASSIRRGSSYNEQFFGPGTRLTVL.

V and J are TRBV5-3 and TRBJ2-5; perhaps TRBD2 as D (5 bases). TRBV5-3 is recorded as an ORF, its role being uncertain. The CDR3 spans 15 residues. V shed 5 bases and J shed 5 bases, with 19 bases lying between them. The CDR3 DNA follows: TGTGCCAGAAGTCCCCGGAAACCCCGAGGGGAGACCCAGTACTTC. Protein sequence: CARSPRKPRGETQYF.

The CDR3 DNA is TGCGCCAGCAGCTTGCGGGGACAGGAAGGTGAAAAACTGTTTTTT. Translation: CASSLRGQEGEKLFF. The chain is built from TRBV5-1 and TRBJ1-4; 8 bases align to TRBD1. The trim removed 1 base at V and 7 bases at J, leaving 6 bases unmatched. The CDR3 extends over 15 amino acids. Germline CDR1 is SGHRS and CDR2 is YFSETQ.

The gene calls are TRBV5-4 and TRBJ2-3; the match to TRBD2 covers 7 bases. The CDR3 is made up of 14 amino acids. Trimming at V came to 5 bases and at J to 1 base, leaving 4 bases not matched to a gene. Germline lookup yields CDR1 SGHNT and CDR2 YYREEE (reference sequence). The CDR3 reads CASRTSSGTDTQYF. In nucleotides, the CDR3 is TGTGCCAGCAGGACTAGCTCTGGCACAGATACGCAGTATTTT.

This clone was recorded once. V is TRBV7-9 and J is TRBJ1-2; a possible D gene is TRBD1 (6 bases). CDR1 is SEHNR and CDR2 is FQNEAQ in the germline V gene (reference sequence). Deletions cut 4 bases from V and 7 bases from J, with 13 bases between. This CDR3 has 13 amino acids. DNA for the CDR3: TGTGCCAGCAGCTCCCGGGGGGGGGCTGGCTACACCTTC. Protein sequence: CASSSRGGAGYTF.

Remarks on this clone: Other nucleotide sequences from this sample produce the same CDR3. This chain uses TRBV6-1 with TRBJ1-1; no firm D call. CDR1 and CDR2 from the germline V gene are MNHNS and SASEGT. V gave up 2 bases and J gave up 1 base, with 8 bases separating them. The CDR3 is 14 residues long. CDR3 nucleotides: TGTGCCAGCAGTGAATTTTCAGGGAACACTGAAGCTTTCTTT. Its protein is CASSEFSGNTEAFF.

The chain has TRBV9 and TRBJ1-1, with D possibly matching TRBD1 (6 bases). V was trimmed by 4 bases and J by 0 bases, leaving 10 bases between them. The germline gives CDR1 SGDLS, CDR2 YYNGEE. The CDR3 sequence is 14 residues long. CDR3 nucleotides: TGTGCCAGCAGCTTGGGGACACTGAACACTGAAGCTTTCTTT. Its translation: CASSLGTLNTEAFF.